These 29 T cell receptor beta chains originate from one sample sequenced in a study of shared clonotypes between healthy human individuals. Only in-frame clones appear in the TCRdb table, and some are missing; sequencing was by immunoSEQ multiplex PCR. This sample carries about 360,000 clones, about 73% of them seen once, and the ten largest clones take 8.5% to 12%. Sequenced sample: memory CD4+ T cells sorted from blood. Subset noted: CD45RA-negative fraction. All receptors derive from a man aged 25-45 years in good health.

The rearrangement uses TRBV6-1 and TRBJ1-2; D is undetermined. V was shortened by 0 bases and J by 4 bases, with 6 bases between the two germline ends. The CDR3 extends over 13 amino acids. Germline assignment: CDR1 MNHNS and CDR2 SASEGT. The CDR3 sequence is CASSEAWIYGYTF. The DNA of the CDR3 is TGTGCCAGCAGTGAAGCGTGGATCTATGGCTACACCTTC.

This chain connects TRBV2 to TRBJ2-1; the match to TRBD2 covers 7 bases. The CDR3 has 15 amino acids. Trimming took 8 bases from V and 2 from J; bases not matched to a gene: 9. CDR1 SNHLY and CDR2 FYNNEI come from the germline V gene. The CDR3 region is CASGGGTRTYNEQFF. The DNA of the CDR3 is TGTGCCAGCGGGGGAGGGACTCGAACCTACAATGAGCAGTTCTTC.

The chain is built from TRBV14 and TRBJ1-3; 7 nucleotides align to TRBD1. The CDR3 sequence is 15 residues long. CDR1 and CDR2 from the germline V gene are SGHDN and FVKESK. V shed 4 bases and J 4 bases; nucleotides not matched to a gene: 7. The CDR3, as DNA: TGTGCCAGCAGCCGAGTCGACAGGGTCGGAAACACCATATATTTT. Residues: CASSRVDRVGNTIYF.

The rearrangement uses TRBV11-2 and TRBJ2-3, with 9 bases aligning to TRBD1. This CDR3 spans 16 amino acids. V was pared by 1 base and J by 6 bases, with 8 bases of the junction left unmatched. Germline V lookup: CDR1 SGHAT, CDR2 FQNNGV. The CDR3 protein is CASSLGDRAGWDTQYF. The CDR3 DNA sequence: TGTGCCAGCAGCTTAGGGGACAGGGCTGGGTGGGATACGCAGTATTTT.

This chain uses TRBV5-1 with TRBJ2-3; the D is unclear. The CDR3 totals 15 residues. Germline V gene sequence: CDR1 SGHRS, CDR2 YFSETQ. Trimming took off 1 base at V and 2 bases at J, with 11 bases between the two ends. The CDR3 loop reads CASSLMRLTTDTQYF. The CDR3 DNA reads as TGCGCCAGCAGCTTGATGCGGCTTACCACAGATACGCAGTATTTT.

CDR3 loop: CASIGGVRGKLFF. CDR3 coding DNA: TGTGCCAGCATTGGCGGCGTTCGGGGGAAACTGTTTTTT. The V call is TRBV2, the J call TRBJ1-4; a weak D match, TRBD1 (5 bases). V was cut by 7 bases and J by 11 bases, with 17 bases left in between. Germline V gene lookup returns CDR1 SNHLY and CDR2 FYNNEI. This CDR3 comprises 13 residues.

V is TRBV5-1 and J is TRBJ2-3, with unresolved D. The CDR3 loop spans 15 amino acids. Trimming shortened V by 0 bases and J by 1 base, and 9 bases separated the two germline ends. Germline V gene lookup returns CDR1 SGHRS and CDR2 YFSETQ. DNA of the CDR3: TGCGCCAGCAGCTTGGAGTCGGCAGGCACAGATACGCAGTATTTT. It codes for CASSLESAGTDTQYF. Together with reference TRBV5-1 and TRBJ2-3, the CDR3 gives the full variable domain: KAGVTQTPRYLIKTRGQQVTLSCSPISGHRSVSWYQQTPGQGLQFLFEYFSETQRNKGNFPGRFSGRQFSNSRSEMNVSTLELGDSALYLCASSLESAGTDTQYFGPGTRLTVL.

The CDR3 bases are TGTGCCACCAGCGGAGTGGACAGAAACTCCTACAATGAGCAGTTCTTC. It is translated as CATSGVDRNSYNEQFF. The chain couples TRBV15 to TRBJ2-1, with D possibly being TRBD1 (6 bases). The V end lost 5 bases, the J end lost 0 bases, and 14 bases lay between the germline ends. Germline V CDR1 and CDR2: LNHNV, YYDKDF (reference sequence). This CDR3 has 16 residues. Filled out from reference TRBV15 and TRBJ2-1, the complete variable domain reads DAMVIQNPRYQVTQFGKPVTLSCSQTLNHNVMYWYQQKSSQAPKLLFHYYDKDFNNEADTPDNFQSRRPNTSFCFLDIRSPGLGDTAMYLCATSGVDRNSYNEQFFGPGTRLTVL.

This clone was seen a handful of times. This chain connects TRBV5-1 to TRBJ2-6; 13 bases agree with TRBD2. The CDR3 totals 20 residues. J lost 0 bases, V lost 4 bases, and 10 bases had no gene match. Germline V gives CDR1 SGHRS, CDR2 YFSETQ. This chain's CDR3 is CASSDRLAGGLDSGANVLTF. CDR3 DNA sequence: TGCGCCAGCAGCGACAGACTAGCGGGAGGACTGGACTCTGGGGCCAACGTCCTGACTTTC. Combining the CDR3 with reference TRBV5-1 and TRBJ2-6 gives the whole variable domain KAGVTQTPRYLIKTRGQQVTLSCSPISGHRSVSWYQQTPGQGLQFLFEYFSETQRNKGNFPGRFSGRQFSNSRSEMNVSTLELGDSALYLCASSDRLAGGLDSGANVLTFGAGSRLTVL.

V is TRBV19 and J is TRBJ1-2; perhaps TRBD1 as D (6 bases). The germline CDR1 and CDR2 sequences are LNHDA and SQIVND (reference sequence). The V end lost 5 bases, the J end lost 3 bases, and 10 bases lay between the germline ends. CDR3 length equals 13 residues. CDR3 DNA sequence: TGTGCCAGTAGTCCCGACAGGTACTATGGCTACACCTTC. Amino acids: CASSPDRYYGYTF.

This clone occurred a few times. This chain joins TRBV29-1 and TRBJ2-7; D is unresolved. The CDR3 covers 11 residues. Germline V gene data show CDR1 as SQVTM and CDR2 as ANQGSEA. Trimming took off 5 bases at V and 4 bases at J, with 9 bases between the two ends. This CDR3 is CSVYYGYEQYF. The CDR3 DNA reads as TGCAGCGTTTACTACGGGTACGAGCAGTACTTC.

This rearrangement joins TRBV7-2 to TRBJ2-5, with 9 bases aligning to TRBD1. Gene TRBJ2-7 matches the end of the DNA better, so the J call may be wrong. The CDR3 runs 15 residues. The germline gives CDR1 SGHTA, CDR2 FQGNSA. The DNA of the CDR3 is TGTGCCAGCAGCCCCGGGACAGGGAGAATCCACGAGCAGTACTTC. Translation gives CASSPGTGRIHEQYF.

This chain links TRBV18 with TRBJ1-5; 7 bases are shared with TRBD1. The CDR3 length is 14 residues. V lost 3 bases, J lost 4 bases, and 3 bases stayed unmatched. The V gene's germline CDR1 is KGHSH and CDR2 LQKENI. The CDR3 spells CASSPDRINQPQHF. The CDR3 DNA reads TGTGCCAGCTCACCGGACAGGATAAATCAGCCCCAGCATTTT.

This chain links TRBV10-3 with TRBJ2-1, with 10 bases aligning to TRBD2. V trimming: 6 bases; J trimming: 5 bases; junction bases outside the gene matches: 4. The germline V gene encodes CDR1 ENHRY and CDR2 SYGVKD. The CDR3 runs 14 residues. This CDR3 is CAISRTSGDNEQFF. CDR3 DNA sequence: TGTGCCATCAGCAGGACTAGCGGAGACAATGAGCAGTTCTTC.

This clone was detected a few times. The gene calls are TRBV19 and TRBJ2-7, with D possibly matching TRBD1 (5 bases). CDR1 LNHDA and CDR2 SQIVND come from the germline V gene (reference sequence). The CDR3 totals 13 residues. Trimming removed 5 bases from V and 4 bases from J, with 12 bases in between. CDR3 coding DNA: TGTGCCAGTAGTCGAGCGACAGAATACGAGCAGTACTTC. Protein product: CASSRATEYEQYF.

This clone was counted once. V and J are TRBV19 and TRBJ2-7, with TRBD2 matching over 8 bases. CDR1 is LNHDA, CDR2 SQIVND, per germline (reference sequence). J was trimmed by 3 bases and V by 4 bases; bases with no gene match: 20. There are 19 residues in the CDR3. The CDR3 coding sequence is TGTGCCAGTAGTACCCCCGGGGGGCTAGCGGGCGGTAGCCTCTACGAGCAGTACTTC. Translated, it gives CASSTPGGLAGGSLYEQYF.

The chain has TRBV11-1 and TRBJ2-1; 9 bases line up with TRBD2. V lost 1 base to trimming and J lost 7 bases; unmatched junction nucleotides: 8. Germline V gene sequence: CDR1 SGHAT, CDR2 FQDESV (reference sequence). This CDR3 is built from 16 residues. Here the CDR3 reads CASSLVSSGSMNEQFF. DNA of the CDR3: TGTGCCAGCAGCTTAGTTAGTAGCGGGAGCATGAATGAGCAGTTCTTC.

This clone was detected only a few times. The J gene is TRBJ2-1, the V gene TRBV7-8; D perhaps matches TRBD2 (6 bases). The CDR3 runs to 14 residues. Germline V gives CDR1 SGHVS, CDR2 FQNEAQ. V gave up 1 base and J gave up 12 bases, with 16 bases separating them. The CDR3, as DNA: TGTGCCAGCAGCTTAGACCCCGGGGGAGGCCGGCAGTTCTTC. Translated: CASSLDPGGGRQFF.

The V and J genes are TRBV19 and TRBJ1-5; no clear D. Trimming took 7 bases from V and 3 from J, leaving 10 bases between them. The CDR3 consists of 13 residues. Per germline, CDR1 LNHDA and CDR2 SQIVND (reference sequence). The CDR3: CASNGRDNQPQHF. In nucleotides, the CDR3 is TGTGCCAGTAACGGCCGGGACAATCAGCCCCAGCATTTT.

In this sample, this clone turned up a few times. The rearrangement uses TRBV19 and TRBJ2-3; no reliable D call. Germline V gene sequence: CDR1 LNHDA, CDR2 SQIVND (reference sequence). Trimming removed 5 bases at V and 2 bases at J, with 17 bases between. The CDR3 runs to 16 residues. The CDR3 nucleotides read TGTGCCAGTAGTTACTCCGGACCAATGAACACAGATACGCAGTATTTT. It is translated as CASSYSGPMNTDTQYF.

In its sample, this clone was seen once. The genes are TRBV2 and TRBJ2-5; tentatively, D is TRBD2 (7 bases). This CDR3 has 14 residues. V was trimmed by 6 bases and J by 2 bases, leaving 13 bases between them. The V gene's germline CDR1 is SNHLY and CDR2 FYNNEI. This CDR3 reads CASRRGGAQETQYF. Written as DNA, the CDR3 is TGTGCCAGCAGGCGAGGGGGGGCGCAAGAGACCCAGTACTTC. Full variable domain (missing parts from reference TRBV2 and TRBJ2-5): EPEVTQTPSHQVTQMGQEVILRCVPISNHLYFYWYRQILGQKVEFLVSFYNNEISEKSEIFDDQFSVERPDGSNFTLKIRSTKLEDSAMYFCASRRGGAQETQYFGPGTRLLVL.

The rearrangement joins TRBV6-1 to TRBJ1-2, with 7 bases fitting TRBD1. V gave up 7 bases and J gave up 2 bases; unmatched junction bases: 4. Germline CDR1 and CDR2: MNHNS and SASEGT. CDR3 length equals 13 residues. The CDR3 DNA is TGTGCCAGCACTACGGACAGGAACTATGGCTACACCTTC. Protein product: CASTTDRNYGYTF.

The chain combines TRBV10-1 with TRBJ2-7, with TRBD1 matching 7 bases. Per germline, CDR1 WNHNN and CDR2 SYGVQD (reference sequence). Trimming removed 6 bases from V and 5 bases from J; junction bases left unmatched: 7. CDR3 size: 13 residues. The CDR3: CASSPDRADEQYF. The CDR3 coding sequence is TGCGCCAGCAGCCCAGACAGGGCTGACGAGCAGTACTTC.

This clone was detected only once. The chain recombines TRBV7-8 with TRBJ1-1; D is undetermined. Trimming removed 5 bases from V and 1 base from J, with 14 bases in between. Germline values: CDR1 SGHVS, CDR2 FQNEAQ. This CDR3 region has 15 residues. CDR3 residues: CASSPIPAGNTEAFF. The CDR3 region has the DNA TGTGCCAGCAGCCCTATCCCTGCTGGGAACACTGAAGCTTTCTTT.

The genes are TRBV7-2 and TRBJ1-4; 9 nucleotides agree with TRBD1. This CDR3 is 15 amino acids long. After removal of 4 bases from V and 7 bases from J, the junction contained 7 bases not matched to a gene. Looked up from germline, CDR1 is SGHTA and CDR2 is FQGNSA. CDR3 DNA sequence: TGTGCCAGCAGCTCCGGGACAGGGTCGGTTGAAAAACTGTTTTTT. Its translation is CASSSGTGSVEKLFF.

J is TRBJ2-5 and V is TRBV7-9, with a tentative D call TRBD2 (5 bases). The CDR3 totals 14 residues. The germline CDR1 and CDR2 sequences are SEHNR and FQNEAQ (reference sequence). Trimming shortened V by 2 bases and J by 2 bases, and 9 bases separated the two germline ends. CDR3 nucleotide sequence: TGTGCCAGCAGCTTAAACACGGGACAAGAGACCCAGTACTTC. Amino acid sequence: CASSLNTGQETQYF.

The rearrangement links TRBV5-1 to TRBJ2-5; possible D gene TRBD1, 6 bases. With 4 bases removed from V and 7 bases from J, the gap between germline ends came to 20 bases. Germline lookup yields CDR1 SGHRS and CDR2 YFSETQ. This CDR3 has 15 residues. CDR3 amino acids: CASSATQGERGTQYF. CDR3 coding DNA: TGCGCCAGCAGCGCGACACAGGGTGAAAGGGGGACCCAGTACTTC.

This chain uses TRBV21-1 with TRBJ2-7. TRBV21-1 is noted as a pseudogene. The CDR3 consists of 17 residues. CDR3 coding DNA: TGTGCCAGCAGCCCCCACCCCCCAAGATATCTCTTCTACGAGCAGTACTTC. It is translated as CASSPHPPRYLFYEQYF.

This clone was seen just once. The V gene is TRBV5-1, the J gene TRBJ1-6; TRBD1 matches 8 bases. The germline CDR1 and CDR2 sequences are SGHRS and YFSETQ. The CDR3 extends over 15 amino acids. The J segment lost 6 bases and the V segment lost 4 bases, leaving 6 bases of the junction unmatched. The CDR3 coding sequence is TGCGCCAGCAGCGAAGGGACAGGAGGTAATTCACCCCTCCACTTT. It encodes CASSEGTGGNSPLHF.